This T cell receptor (beta chain) appears in the sequencing data of a study of CD8 T cells in ankylosing spondylitis. Trimming left V 0 bases short and J 6 bases short, with 14 bases between. CDR3 length: 15 residues. Germline-derived CDR1 and CDR2 are SGDLS and YYNGEE. This clonotype was observed many times. Library preparation for TCR beta used quantitative 5'-RACE with molecular barcodes. TCRdb re-called the 5' RACE reads with MiXCR, one entry per CDR3 protein. The sample records around 9,100 distinct CDR3 sequences, under 6.5% being singletons. The receptor comes from a female donor with ankylosing spondylitis or in good health (not recorded which). The chain combines TRBV9 with TRBJ2-3; a weak D match, TRBD2 (6 bases). Sequenced material: blood, either unsorted or a sorted T cell fraction (not recorded which). CDR3 residues: CASSVGSGGEDTQYF. CDR3 in DNA: TGTGCCAGCAGCGTAGGTAGCGGAGGGGAGGATACGCAGTATTTT.